Detailed here is one TCR beta chain. The data belong to a study of cytomegalovirus exposure and HLA in healthy donors. V was pared by 6 bases and J by 3 bases, with 12 bases between. In germline, CDR1 is MNHEY, CDR2 SVGAGI. The CDR3 length is 14 residues. Primers for the PCR totalled 60 Vbeta and 13 Jbeta. Data came from immunoSEQ multiplex PCR; TCRdb stores just in-frame clones and leaves some out. The sample holds 90,000 to 100,000 clones, about two thirds seen once. This receptor was taken from a boy younger than 18 in good health and CMV-seropositive. V and J are TRBV6-5 and TRBJ2-1, with D tentatively TRBD1 (6 bases). The sequencing sample was made of PBMCs. The CDR3 loop reads CASRPGHNYNEQFF. As DNA, the CDR3 is TGTGCCAGCAGACCGGGACATAACTACAATGAGCAGTTCTTC.